This TCR beta chain derives from a study of blood T cell repertoires in COVID-19 (dated by TCRdb to 2020 to 2021). General notes on the study: Collaborator samples came from the United States, Italy and Spain and covered acute and convalescent phases of COVID-19. The prospective study material was composed of cDNA or gDNA derived from T cells, B-cell-depleted T cells, or PBMCs. Deeply sampled blood TCRbeta repertoires from subjects exposed to, actively infected with, or recovered from COVID-19 were included in the dataset. The repertoires were made available in a free public database intended to serve as a resource for research on the immune response to SARS-CoV-2. The samples were drawn from two sources: the first 160 participants of the ongoing ImmuneRACE study, and 950 to 1,500 subjects contributed by 6 global collaborators. The sample metadata nearly always contained a de-identified subject ID, COVID-19 status, age in years and sex. Where available, HLA class I and class II types were obtained from metadata supplied by the sample provider rather than from assay-based typing.

As regards this clone: This receptor's antigen is unknown. Within one base of it there is no much larger clone, and no base qualities were kept.

TCRbeta CDR3 regions were amplified from genomic DNA by means of the immunoSEQ Assay, a bias-controlled multiplex PCR. For the original study's pipeline: Within the assay, amplification of reference gene primers was used to estimate how many nucleated cells each sample contained. To quantify the absolute abundance of each unique TCRbeta CDR3 rearrangement, sequence reads were collapsed and filtered. For each sample, productive Simpson clonality was calculated by taking the square root of Simpson's diversity index across productive rearrangements. The immuneACCESS repertoire file appears here via TCRdb, limited to in-frame rearrangements. These files lack a portion of the clones; in checked studies, under half of the deficit traces to unresolved V genes, and the cause of the others is not known. That table gives V, J and clone size, and the DNA gave D and trimming. This sample comprises roughly 200,000 clones, around nine tenths of them detected only once. The ten largest clones take up around 1.5% of the sample.

Each collaborating institution followed its own protocols to collect whole blood in K2EDTA tubes. For TCRbeta analysis, collaborators shipped samples in one of three forms: frozen whole blood, isolated PBMCs, or DNA extracted from either of those sample types. Summary of the overall study and its limitations: How much clinical and demographic metadata was included differed by source and by participant, and the metadata was provided uncurated.

Reading from cysteine to phenylalanine, the CDR3 counts 16 amino acids. CDR3 DNA is the only sequence kept; it has 48 bases, read in frame from the first base. CDR1 SEHNR and CDR2 FQNEAQ were looked up in the germline V gene (reference sequence). The junction carries 13 bases between V and J, which are trimmed by 4 bases and 0 bases respectively. This TCR was sampled from a man between 18 and 29 years old with active or convalescent COVID-19. Sequenced material: peripheral blood. In this chain, TRBV7-9 is recombined with TRBJ1-3; tentative D gene TRBD1, with 5 bases matching. The CDR3 amino acid sequence is: CASSSGTGDSGNTIYF. At the DNA level, the sequence is TGTGCCAGCAGCTCAGGAACAGGCGACTCTGGAAACACCATATATTTT.